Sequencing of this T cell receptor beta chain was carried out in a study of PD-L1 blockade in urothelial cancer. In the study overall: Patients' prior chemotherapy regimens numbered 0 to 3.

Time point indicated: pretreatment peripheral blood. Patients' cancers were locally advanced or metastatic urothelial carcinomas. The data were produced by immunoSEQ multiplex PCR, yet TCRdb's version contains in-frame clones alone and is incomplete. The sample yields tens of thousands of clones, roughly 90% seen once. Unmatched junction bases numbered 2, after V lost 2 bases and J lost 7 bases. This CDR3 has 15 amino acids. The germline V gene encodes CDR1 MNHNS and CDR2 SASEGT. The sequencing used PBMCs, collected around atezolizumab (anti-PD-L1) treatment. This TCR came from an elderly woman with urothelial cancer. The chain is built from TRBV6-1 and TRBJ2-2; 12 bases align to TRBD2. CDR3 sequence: CASSETSGRSGELFF. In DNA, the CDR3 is TGTGCCAGCAGTGAAACTAGCGGGAGGAGCGGGGAGCTGTTTTTT.